This T cell receptor beta chain was recorded in a study of shared clonotypes between healthy human individuals. Overall study context: CD8 memory received one plate per donor, CD8 naive two, CD4 memory three and CD4 naive three.

Some clones are missing from TCRdb's copy, which holds only in-frame ones; the method was immunoSEQ multiplex PCR. The sample has just over 2,000,000 clones; roughly 94% are singletons. The junction had 5 bases not matched to a gene; V was cut back by 8 bases and J by 2 bases. Per the germline V gene, CDR1 is MNHEY and CDR2 is SVGAGI. This CDR3 is 13 amino acids long. The chain couples TRBV6-5 to TRBJ2-5, with 7 positions matching TRBD2. This sequence was found in a man younger than 35 in good health. What was sequenced was naive CD4+ T cells sorted from blood. As for subset: CD45RA+ positively selected. CDR3 sequence reads: CASRSGDQETQYF. The CDR3 region has the DNA TGTGCCAGCCGAAGCGGGGATCAAGAGACCCAGTACTTC.